These 32 T cell receptor beta chains originate from one sample sequenced in a study of cytomegalovirus exposure and HLA in healthy donors. Vbeta (60) and Jbeta (13) primers were used in the PCR. Libraries were prepared by immunoSEQ multiplex PCR; TCRdb keeps only in-frame clonotypes and omits some of them. The sample contains around 130,000 clones, around 70% of which appear only once. Specimen: PBMCs. These receptors originate from a middle-aged man in good health and CMV-seropositive.

This chain links TRBV6-4 with TRBJ2-5, with 7 bases fitting TRBD2. V lost 8 bases and J lost 2; bases outside the gene matches: 11. CDR1 is MRHNA and CDR2 is SNTAGT in the germline V gene. The CDR3 is 15 amino acids. The CDR3 reads CASPEVGEGQETQYF. The DNA for the CDR3 is TGTGCCAGCCCAGAGGTTGGGGAGGGACAAGAGACCCAGTACTTC.

The V and J genes are TRBV28 and TRBJ2-5, with D possibly being TRBD1 (5 bases). Deletions cut 6 bases from V and 1 base from J, with 9 bases between. The CDR3 runs 13 residues. The germline V gene has CDR1 MDHEN and CDR2 SYDVKM. The CDR3 nucleotides are TGTGCCAGCAGAGAGACAGCCCAAGAGACCCAGTACTTC. It encodes CASRETAQETQYF.

This clone was seen just once. J is TRBJ1-6 and V is TRBV6-5; 7 bases match TRBD1. The CDR3 length is 15 residues. Germline V lookup: CDR1 MNHEY, CDR2 SVGAGI. V lost 7 bases, J lost 4 bases, and 7 bases stayed unmatched. The DNA of the CDR3 is TGTGCCAGCAACGAAAGGGGACAGTATAATTCACCCCTCCACTTT. Protein: CASNERGQYNSPLHF.

J is TRBJ2-2 and V is TRBV5-4; 10 bases line up with TRBD1. The V gene end was trimmed by 6 bases and the J gene end by 5 bases; junction bases not matched to a gene: 4. This CDR3 is built from 14 residues. Per germline, CDR1 SGHNT and CDR2 YYREEE (reference sequence). This CDR3 is CASMGTGETGELFF. The CDR3 DNA reads as TGTGCCAGCATGGGGACAGGGGAGACCGGGGAGCTGTTTTTT.

J is TRBJ1-3 and V is TRBV6-6, with D possibly being TRBD1 (6 bases). The CDR3 is 15 residues long. V was pared by 6 bases and J by 2 bases, with 14 bases between. The V gene's germline CDR1 is MNHNY and CDR2 SVGAGI (reference sequence). DNA of the CDR3: TGTGCCAGCAGCCCCGGGGGGGCCCCTGGAAACACCATATATTTT. Protein sequence: CASSPGGAPGNTIYF.

This chain connects TRBV20-1 to TRBJ2-3; a possible D gene is TRBD1 (5 bases). The V and J ends lost 5 bases and 2 bases respectively, with 5 bases between them. Germline values: CDR1 DFQATT, CDR2 SNEGSKA (reference sequence). The CDR3 extends over 11 amino acids. The CDR3 region is CSAGHTDTQYF. The CDR3 coding sequence is TGCAGTGCTGGACACACAGATACGCAGTATTTT.

The gene calls are TRBV2 and TRBJ1-1; tentative D call: TRBD1 (6 bases). This CDR3 has 13 residues. The V gene's germline CDR1 is SNHLY and CDR2 FYNNEI. Trimming took off 3 bases at V and 6 bases at J, with 11 bases between the two ends. CDR3 sequence (DNA): TGTGCCAGCAGTGAGCAGGGGCTGGCTGAAGCTTTCTTT. Protein sequence: CASSEQGLAEAFF.

This chain uses TRBV4-1 with TRBJ2-3; 7 bases match TRBD2. V shed 0 bases and J 0 bases; nucleotides not matched to a gene: 0. CDR1 is MGHRA, CDR2 YSYEKL, per germline. This CDR3 comprises 15 residues. CDR3 in DNA: TGCGCCAGCAGCCAAGACGGGGGGAGCACAGATACGCAGTATTTT. As protein: CASSQDGGSTDTQYF.

This chain uses TRBV30 with TRBJ1-6; D is perhaps TRBD1 (5 bases). Germline CDR1 reads GTSNPN; CDR2 reads SVGIG (reference sequence). There are 15 residues in the CDR3. V lost 0 bases to trimming and J lost 8 bases, with 14 bases between them. CDR3: CAWSVAGPGDSPLHF. The CDR3 DNA reads TGTGCCTGGAGTGTAGCAGGACCGGGGGATTCACCCCTCCACTTT. The complete variable domain, with remaining parts taken from reference TRBV30 and TRBJ1-6, reads SQTIHQWPATLVQPVGSPLSLECTVEGTSNPNLYWYRQAAGRGLQLLFYSVGIGQISSEVPQNLSASRPQDRQFILSSKKLLLSDSGFYLCAWSVAGPGDSPLHFGNGTRLTVT.

This CDR3 reads CASRDGLPLYGYTF. CDR3 DNA: TGTGCCAGTAGGGACGGACTGCCACTTTATGGCTACACCTTC. V and J are TRBV19 and TRBJ1-2, with unresolved D. V gave up 6 bases and J gave up 5 bases, with 16 bases separating them. The CDR3 has 14 amino acids. CDR1 is LNHDA and CDR2 is SQIVND in the germline V gene (reference sequence).

CDR3 nucleotide sequence: TGTGCCAGTAGTATATGGGGGGGACTAGGGAACACTGAAGCTTTCTTT. It translates to CASSIWGGLGNTEAFF. The genes are TRBV19 and TRBJ1-1; D perhaps matches TRBD1 (5 bases). Germline assignment: CDR1 LNHDA and CDR2 SQIVND (reference sequence). The CDR3 extends over 16 amino acids. Trimming stripped 2 bases from V and 1 base from J, with 14 bases between.

This sequence joins TRBV28 and TRBJ2-2; D remains unclear. The germline V and J ends were trimmed by 8 bases and 2 bases, with 9 bases remaining between them. CDR3 length equals 13 residues. The germline V gene encodes CDR1 MDHEN and CDR2 SYDVKM. CDR3 loop: CASLRSNTGELFF. In DNA, the CDR3 is TGTGCCAGCCTTCGGTCTAACACCGGGGAGCTGTTTTTT.

Concerning this clone itself: One junction end does not reproduce the germline sequence, and a read error may be involved. The rearrangement links TRBV6-5 to TRBJ2-3; 13 bases are shared with TRBD2. The CDR3 has 13 amino acids. The germline CDR1 and CDR2 sequences are MNHEY and SVGAGI. CDR3 nucleotides: TGTGCCAGCAGTAGGGGACTAGCGGGACCCTGGGATTTT. Translating gives CASSRGLAGPWDF.

The chain uses TRBV4-1 and TRBJ1-5; weak D call: TRBD1 (5 bases). CDR3 length equals 15 residues. Germline CDR1 is MGHRA and CDR2 is YSYEKL. V was trimmed by 2 bases and J by 5 bases, leaving 13 bases between them. The CDR3 region is CASSQPGLGDQPQHF. CDR3 DNA sequence: TGCGCCAGCAGCCAACCGGGACTCGGGGATCAGCCCCAGCATTTT.

The chain uses TRBV5-1 and TRBJ1-3; 10 bases are shared with TRBD1. Germline V gene lookup returns CDR1 SGHRS and CDR2 YFSETQ. The CDR3 loop spans 15 amino acids. The ends lost 5 bases at V and 2 bases at J; junction bases unmatched: 4. This CDR3 reads CASRSDRGPGNTIYF. CDR3 sequence (DNA): TGCGCCAGCAGATCTGACAGGGGGCCTGGAAACACCATATATTTT.

The chain is built from TRBV2 and TRBJ2-4; 7 positions match TRBD2. This CDR3 is built from 19 residues. In germline, CDR1 is SNHLY, CDR2 FYNNEI. The V segment lost 7 bases and the J segment 0 bases; nucleotides outside the gene matches: 18. CDR3 residues: CASNPRGGTPGLAKNIQYF. Here the CDR3 DNA reads TGTGCCAGCAACCCTAGGGGAGGGACGCCGGGACTAGCCAAAAACATTCAGTACTTC. The complete variable domain, with remaining parts taken from reference TRBV2 and TRBJ2-4, reads EPEVTQTPSHQVTQMGQEVILRCVPISNHLYFYWYRQILGQKVEFLVSFYNNEISEKSEIFDDQFSVERPDGSNFTLKIRSTKLEDSAMYFCASNPRGGTPGLAKNIQYFGAGTRLSVL.

This chain connects TRBV5-4 to TRBJ1-4, with D tentatively TRBD1 (5 bases). Trimming shortened V by 2 bases and J by 8 bases, and 13 bases separated the two germline ends. The germline gives CDR1 SGHNT, CDR2 YYREEE (reference sequence). This CDR3 has 14 amino acids. The CDR3 DNA follows: TGTGCCAGCAGCTTCGGGGGGGTGGAGGAAAAACTGTTTTTT. Amino acids: CASSFGGVEEKLFF. Combining the CDR3 with reference TRBV5-4 and TRBJ1-4 gives the whole variable domain ETGVTQSPTHLIKTRGQQVTLRCSSQSGHNTVSWYQQALGQGPQFIFQYYREEENGRGNFPPRFSGLQFPNYSSELNVNALELDDSALYLCASSFGGVEEKLFFGSGTQLSVL.

This clone has only a few counts. The chain has TRBV4-1 and TRBJ2-3, with TRBD1 matching 8 bases. CDR3 length: 16 residues. The ends lost 1 base at V and 5 bases at J; junction bases unmatched: 8. Germline V gene sequence: CDR1 MGHRA, CDR2 YSYEKL. CDR3 nucleotides: TGCGCCAGCAGCCAAGGAGTTACAGGGACAGGAGATACGCAGTATTTT. Encoded protein: CASSQGVTGTGDTQYF.

This clone came up a few times. This chain uses TRBV5-5 with TRBJ1-1; D call uncertain. This CDR3 is 12 amino acids long. Trimming pared 1 base from V and 4 bases from J, leaving 5 bases between. Per the germline V gene, CDR1 is SGHKS and CDR2 is YYEKEE (reference sequence). As DNA, the CDR3 is TGTGCCAGCAGCTTGTCGGGCACTGAAGCTTTCTTT. This codes for CASSLSGTEAFF.

Comment on this clone: Germline is not matched at one junction end, which may reflect a read error. J is TRBJ2-7 and V is TRBV28; D possibly corresponds to TRBD1 (6 bases). CDR1 is MDHEN, CDR2 SYDVKM, per germline. The CDR3 is made up of 11 amino acids. DNA of the CDR3: TGTGCCAGCAGGGGAAAGGGACATGGAAACTTC. Translation: CASRGKGHGNF. The variable domain in full, with the rest retrieved from reference TRBV28 and TRBJ2-7, is DVKVTQSSRYLVKRTGEKVFLECVQDMDHENMFWYRQDPGLGLRLIYFSYDVKMKEKGDIPEGYSVSREKKERFSLILESASTNQTSMYLCASRGKGHGNFGPGTRLTVT.

This rearrangement joins TRBV28 to TRBJ1-1; D not certain. Germline CDR1 MDHEN, CDR2 SYDVKM. This CDR3 has 12 amino acids. Trimming pared 4 bases from V and 5 bases from J, leaving 8 bases between. The CDR3 region is CASSSRLTEAFF. The DNA for the CDR3 is TGTGCCAGCAGTTCCCGTTTGACTGAAGCTTTCTTT.

The gene calls are TRBV28 and TRBJ1-1; D unresolved. Germline CDR1 MDHEN, CDR2 SYDVKM. This CDR3 is 14 amino acids long. Trimming shortened V by 5 bases and J by 1 base, and 11 bases separated the two germline ends. As DNA, the CDR3 is TGTGCCAGCAGTCCCCCCACAACGAACACTGAAGCTTTCTTT. It is translated as CASSPPTTNTEAFF.

The chain has TRBV10-3 and TRBJ2-7; TRBD2 is a possible D gene (6 bases). This CDR3 is built from 16 residues. Germline V gene lookup returns CDR1 ENHRY and CDR2 SYGVKD. Trimming removed 2 bases at V and 2 bases at J, with 16 bases between. Here the CDR3 reads CAISEPTLALPYEQYF. DNA of the CDR3: TGTGCCATCAGTGAGCCAACCCTAGCGCTCCCCTACGAGCAGTACTTC.

The CDR3 loop is CASSTTGASSQPQHF. The CDR3 DNA sequence: TGTGCCAGCTCAACGACAGGGGCCAGCTCACAGCCCCAGCATTTT. This chain links TRBV18 with TRBJ1-5, with 8 bases that match TRBD1. The V gene end was trimmed by 5 bases and the J gene end by 7 bases; junction bases not matched to a gene: 10. Per the germline V gene, CDR1 is KGHSH and CDR2 is LQKENI. This CDR3 spans 15 amino acids. The full variable domain, rest sourced from reference TRBV18 and TRBJ1-5, is NAGVMQNPRHLVRRRGQEARLRCSPMKGHSHVYWYRQLPEEGLKFMVYLQKENIIDESGMPKERFSAEFPKEGPSILRIQQVVRGDSAAYFCASSTTGASSQPQHFGDGTRLSIL.

V and J are TRBV6-1 and TRBJ2-5, with D possibly being TRBD1 (5 bases). Trimming removed 6 bases at V and 1 base at J, with 15 bases between. The CDR3 is 15 amino acids. Germline V gene data show CDR1 as MNHNS and CDR2 as SASEGT. CDR3 amino acids: CASSPQTASQETQYF. The CDR3 nucleotides are TGTGCCAGCAGCCCACAGACAGCTAGCCAAGAGACCCAGTACTTC.

CDR3 sequence (DNA): TGCAGCGGACAGGGGGCCGGTGAGCAGTACTTC. Its protein is CSGQGAGEQYF. The J gene is TRBJ2-7, the V gene TRBV29-1; 10 bases line up with TRBD1. The CDR3 runs 11 residues. The V gene's germline CDR1 is SQVTM and CDR2 ANQGSEA. J was trimmed by 7 bases and V by 7 bases; bases with no gene match: 4.

V is TRBV5-1 and J is TRBJ2-5; TRBD1 matches at 7 bases. Germline V lookup: CDR1 SGHRS, CDR2 YFSETQ. The CDR3 is 16 residues long. The junction had 13 bases not matched to a gene; V was cut back by 3 bases and J by 5 bases. The CDR3 DNA follows: TGCGCCAGCAGCTCCGAAGGCAGGGGGATGTTGGAGACCCAGTACTTC. Amino acid sequence: CASSSEGRGMLETQYF.

The chain couples TRBV28 to TRBJ2-7; D may be TRBD2 (5 bases). There are 13 residues in the CDR3. The ends were cut back, 3 bases at V and 3 bases at J, with 9 bases in the middle. Germline values: CDR1 MDHEN, CDR2 SYDVKM. This CDR3 is CASSLRVHYEQYF. The CDR3 DNA is TGTGCCAGCAGTTTGCGGGTTCACTACGAGCAGTACTTC.

This clone appeared a single time. This sequence joins TRBV15 and TRBJ2-2; a possible D gene is TRBD2 (6 bases). Germline assignment: CDR1 LNHNV and CDR2 YYDKDF (reference sequence). V was cut by 3 bases and J by 4 bases, with 18 bases left in between. The CDR3 has 17 amino acids. The CDR3 DNA reads as TGTGCCACCAGCAGTGCCCGGAGGGCAGGGCGCACCGGGGAGCTGTTTTTT. Translated: CATSSARRAGRTGELFF. The full variable domain, completed using reference TRBV15 and TRBJ2-2, is DAMVIQNPRYQVTQFGKPVTLSCSQTLNHNVMYWYQQKSSQAPKLLFHYYDKDFNNEADTPDNFQSRRPNTSFCFLDIRSPGLGDTAMYLCATSSARRAGRTGELFFGEGSRLTVL.

V usage is TRBV6-1 and J usage is TRBJ1-5, with 10 bases aligning to TRBD1. After removal of 2 bases from V and 5 bases from J, the junction contained 9 bases not matched to a gene. The CDR3 covers 17 residues. CDR1 is MNHNS, CDR2 SASEGT, per germline. CDR3 sequence reads: CASSEIRQGARDQPQHF. The CDR3 coding sequence is TGTGCCAGCAGTGAAATTCGACAGGGGGCCAGGGATCAGCCCCAGCATTTT.

The genes are TRBV30 and TRBJ1-5, with D tentatively TRBD1 (5 bases). There are 16 residues in the CDR3. Per the germline V gene, CDR1 is GTSNPN and CDR2 is SVGIG (reference sequence). The V gene lost 1 base and the J gene lost 8 bases, with 21 bases spanning the gap. Written as DNA, the CDR3 is TGTGCCTGGAGTGGGGGGGAGATTCCACTTGTAGAGCCCCAGCATTTT. It yields the protein CAWSGGEIPLVEPQHF.

The V gene is TRBV4-1, the J gene TRBJ1-2; 7 nucleotides match TRBD1. The CDR3 is 15 amino acids. With 5 bases clipped from V and 4 bases from J, the junction kept 10 bases outside the gene matches. The V gene's germline CDR1 is MGHRA and CDR2 YSYEKL. The CDR3 protein is CASSDAGTARYGYTF. CDR3 sequence (DNA): TGCGCCAGCAGCGATGCCGGGACAGCCCGCTATGGCTACACCTTC.